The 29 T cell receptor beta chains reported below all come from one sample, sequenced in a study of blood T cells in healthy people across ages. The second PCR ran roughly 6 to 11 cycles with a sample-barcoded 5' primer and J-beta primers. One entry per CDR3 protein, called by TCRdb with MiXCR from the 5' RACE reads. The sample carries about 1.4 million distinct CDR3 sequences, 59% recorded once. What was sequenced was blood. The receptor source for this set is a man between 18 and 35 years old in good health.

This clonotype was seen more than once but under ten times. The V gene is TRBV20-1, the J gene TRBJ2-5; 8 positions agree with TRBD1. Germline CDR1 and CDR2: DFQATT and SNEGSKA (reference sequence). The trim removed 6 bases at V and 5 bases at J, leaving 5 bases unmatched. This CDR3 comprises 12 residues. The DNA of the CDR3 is TGCAGTGCGGACAGGGATCCGGAGACCCAGTACTTC. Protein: CSADRDPETQYF.

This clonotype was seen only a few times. The DNA for the CDR3 is TGCAGTGCCGAGACAGGGGGCTTGGGGACCCAGTACTTC. Translating gives CSAETGGLGTQYF. The chain employs TRBV20-1 and TRBJ2-5, with 10 positions matching TRBD1. This CDR3 contains 13 residues. In germline, CDR1 is DFQATT, CDR2 SNEGSKA (reference sequence). The junction had 8 bases not matched to a gene; V was cut back by 6 bases and J by 7 bases.

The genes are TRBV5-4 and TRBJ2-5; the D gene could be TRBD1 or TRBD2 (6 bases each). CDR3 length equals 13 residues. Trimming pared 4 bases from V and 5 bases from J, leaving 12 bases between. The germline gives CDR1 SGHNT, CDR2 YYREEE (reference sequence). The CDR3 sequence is CASSRWGAETQYF. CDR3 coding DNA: TGTGCCAGCAGCCGATGGGGGGCGGAGACCCAGTACTTC.

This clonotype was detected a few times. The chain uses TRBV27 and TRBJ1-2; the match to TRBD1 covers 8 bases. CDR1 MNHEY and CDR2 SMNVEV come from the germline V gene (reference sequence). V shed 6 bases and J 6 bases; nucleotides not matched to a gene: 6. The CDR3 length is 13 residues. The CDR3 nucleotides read TGTGCCAGCAGGCGCAGGGGGCATGATGGCTACACCTTC. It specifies CASRRRGHDGYTF.

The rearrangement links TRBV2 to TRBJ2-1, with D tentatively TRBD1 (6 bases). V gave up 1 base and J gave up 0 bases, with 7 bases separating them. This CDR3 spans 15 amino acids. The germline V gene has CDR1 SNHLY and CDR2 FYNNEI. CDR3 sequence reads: CASSEGTDSYNEQFF. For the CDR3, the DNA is TGTGCCAGCAGTGAAGGGACAGACTCCTACAATGAGCAGTTCTTC. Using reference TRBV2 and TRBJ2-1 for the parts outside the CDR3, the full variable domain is EPEVTQTPSHQVTQMGQEVILRCVPISNHLYFYWYRQILGQKVEFLVSFYNNEISEKSEIFDDQFSVERPDGSNFTLKIRSTKLEDSAMYFCASSEGTDSYNEQFFGPGTRLTVL.

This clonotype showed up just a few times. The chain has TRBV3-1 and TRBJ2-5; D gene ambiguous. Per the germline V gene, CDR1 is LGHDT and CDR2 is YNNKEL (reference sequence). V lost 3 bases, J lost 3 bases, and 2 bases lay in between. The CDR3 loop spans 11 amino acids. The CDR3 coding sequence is TGTGCCAGCAGCCACAAAGAGACCCAGTACTTC. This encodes CASSHKETQYF.

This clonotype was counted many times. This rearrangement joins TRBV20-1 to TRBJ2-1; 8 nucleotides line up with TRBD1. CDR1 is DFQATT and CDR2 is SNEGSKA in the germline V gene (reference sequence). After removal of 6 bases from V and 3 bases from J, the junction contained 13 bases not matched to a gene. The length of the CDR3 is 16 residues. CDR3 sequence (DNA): TGCAGTGCCCCCAATCCCTCCGGGACAGGCTACAATGAGCAGTTCTTC. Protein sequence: CSAPNPSGTGYNEQFF.

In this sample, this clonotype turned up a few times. As DNA, the CDR3 is TGCGCCAGCAGCCAGCGGATACCGGACCGTCGAGCTTTCTTT. Translated: CASSQRIPDRRAFF. The V call is TRBV4-3, the J call TRBJ1-1, with D unclear. Between the trimmed V and J ends, which lost 3 bases and 10 bases, there was a span of 18 bases. Germline V lookup: CDR1 LGHNA, CDR2 YSLEER. This CDR3 comprises 14 residues.

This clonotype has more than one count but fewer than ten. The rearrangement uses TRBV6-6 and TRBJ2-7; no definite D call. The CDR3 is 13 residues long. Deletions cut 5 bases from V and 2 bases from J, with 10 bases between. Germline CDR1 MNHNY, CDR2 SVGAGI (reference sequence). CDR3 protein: CASSENLAYEQYF. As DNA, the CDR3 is TGTGCCAGCAGTGAGAATCTGGCCTACGAGCAGTACTTC.

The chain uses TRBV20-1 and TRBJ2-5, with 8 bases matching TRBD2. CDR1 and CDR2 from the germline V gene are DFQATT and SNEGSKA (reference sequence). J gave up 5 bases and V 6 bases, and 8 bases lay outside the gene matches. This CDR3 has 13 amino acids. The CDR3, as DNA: TGCAGTGCGGTATACGGGGGGGTTGAGACCCAGTACTTC. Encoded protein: CSAVYGGVETQYF.

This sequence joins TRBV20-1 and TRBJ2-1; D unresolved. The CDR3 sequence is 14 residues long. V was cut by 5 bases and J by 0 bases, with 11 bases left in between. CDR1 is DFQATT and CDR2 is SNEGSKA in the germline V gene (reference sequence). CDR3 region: CSALTSDSYNEQFF. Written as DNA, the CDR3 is TGCAGTGCTCTTACATCCGACTCCTACAATGAGCAGTTCTTC.

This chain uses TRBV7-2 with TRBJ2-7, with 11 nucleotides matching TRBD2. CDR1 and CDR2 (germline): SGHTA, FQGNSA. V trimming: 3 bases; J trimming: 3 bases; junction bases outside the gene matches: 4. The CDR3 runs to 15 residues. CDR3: CASSFITSGGYEQYF. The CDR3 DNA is TGTGCCAGCAGCTTTATAACTAGCGGGGGCTACGAGCAGTACTTC.

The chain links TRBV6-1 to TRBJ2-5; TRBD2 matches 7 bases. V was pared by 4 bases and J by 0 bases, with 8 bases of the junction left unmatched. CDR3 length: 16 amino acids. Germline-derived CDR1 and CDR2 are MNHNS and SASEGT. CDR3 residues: CASSGGAGENQETQYF. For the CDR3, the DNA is TGTGCCAGCAGTGGGGGCGCGGGGGAGAACCAAGAGACCCAGTACTTC.

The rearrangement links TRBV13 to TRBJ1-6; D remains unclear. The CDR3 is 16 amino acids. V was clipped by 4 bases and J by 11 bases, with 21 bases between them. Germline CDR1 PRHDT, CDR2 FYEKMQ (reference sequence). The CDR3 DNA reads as TGTGCCAGCAGCTCTAGCCCCGGACGGACTGAAACACCCCTCCACTTT. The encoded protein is CASSSSPGRTETPLHF. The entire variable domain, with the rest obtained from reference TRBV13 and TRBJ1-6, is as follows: AAGVIQSPRHLIKEKRETATLKCYPIPRHDTVYWYQQGPGQDPQFLISFYEKMQSDKGSIPDRFSAQQFSDYHSELNMSSLELGDSALYFCASSSSPGRTETPLHFGNGTRLTVT.

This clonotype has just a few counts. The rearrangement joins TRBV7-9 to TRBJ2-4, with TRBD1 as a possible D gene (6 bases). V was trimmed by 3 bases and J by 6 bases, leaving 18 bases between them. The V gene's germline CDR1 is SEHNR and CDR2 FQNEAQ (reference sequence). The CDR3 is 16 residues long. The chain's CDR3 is CASSFRDTKERNIQYF. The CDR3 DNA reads TGTGCCAGCAGCTTCCGGGACACAAAAGAGAGAAACATTCAGTACTTC.

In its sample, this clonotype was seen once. In DNA form, the CDR3 reads TGCAGTGCTCTAGCGGTAGGGGTTCAAGAGACCCAGTACTTC. Its protein is CSALAVGVQETQYF. The chain combines TRBV20-1 with TRBJ2-5, with 7 positions matching TRBD2. V shed 5 bases, J shed 2 bases, and the junction held 8 bases outside the gene matches. CDR1 and CDR2 from the germline V gene are DFQATT and SNEGSKA (reference sequence). This CDR3 spans 14 amino acids.

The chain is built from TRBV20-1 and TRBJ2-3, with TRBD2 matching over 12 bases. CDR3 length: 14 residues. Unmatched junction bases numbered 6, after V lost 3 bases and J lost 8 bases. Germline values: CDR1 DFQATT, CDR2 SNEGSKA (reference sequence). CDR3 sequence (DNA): TGCAGTGCTAGGCCACTAGCGGGGGGACGTACGCAGTATTTT. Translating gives CSARPLAGGRTQYF.

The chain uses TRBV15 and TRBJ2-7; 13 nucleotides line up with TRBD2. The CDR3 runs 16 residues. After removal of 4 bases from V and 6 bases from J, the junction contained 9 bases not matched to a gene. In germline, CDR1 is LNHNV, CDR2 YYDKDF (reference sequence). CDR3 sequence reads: CATSTGTSGILSEQYF. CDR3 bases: TGTGCCACCAGCACCGGGACTAGCGGGATCCTAAGCGAGCAGTACTTC.

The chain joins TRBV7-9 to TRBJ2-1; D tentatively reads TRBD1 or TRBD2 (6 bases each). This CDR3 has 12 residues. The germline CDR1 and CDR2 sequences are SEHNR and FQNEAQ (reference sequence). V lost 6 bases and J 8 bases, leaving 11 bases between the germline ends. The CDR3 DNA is TGTGCCAGCAGGAGGGGGGCCGATGAGCAGTTCTTC. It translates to CASRRGADEQFF. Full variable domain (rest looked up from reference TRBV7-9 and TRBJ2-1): DTGVSQNPRHKITKRGQNVTFRCDPISEHNRLYWYRQTLGQGPEFLTYFQNEAQLEKSRLLSDRFSAERPKGSFSTLEIQRTEQGDSAMYLCASRRGADEQFFGPGTRLTVL.

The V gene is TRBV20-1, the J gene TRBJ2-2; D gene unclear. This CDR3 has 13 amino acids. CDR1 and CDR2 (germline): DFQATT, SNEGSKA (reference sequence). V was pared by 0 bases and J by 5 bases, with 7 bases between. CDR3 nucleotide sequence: TGCAGTGCTAGAGACCCTAGAACCGGGGAGCTGTTTTTT. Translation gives CSARDPRTGELFF.

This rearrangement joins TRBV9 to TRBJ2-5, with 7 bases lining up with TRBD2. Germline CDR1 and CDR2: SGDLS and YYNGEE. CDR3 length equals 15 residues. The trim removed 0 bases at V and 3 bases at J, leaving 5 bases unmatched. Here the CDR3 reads CASSVAASGEETQYF. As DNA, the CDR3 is TGTGCCAGCAGCGTAGCGGCTAGCGGTGAAGAGACCCAGTACTTC.

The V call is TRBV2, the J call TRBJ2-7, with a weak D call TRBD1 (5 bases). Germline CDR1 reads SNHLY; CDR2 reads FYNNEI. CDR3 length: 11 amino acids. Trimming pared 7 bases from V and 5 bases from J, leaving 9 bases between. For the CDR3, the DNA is TGTGCCAGCACCCGCAGGGACGAGCAGTACTTC. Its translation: CASTRRDEQYF.

For the CDR3, the DNA is TGTGCCAGCATCCTCCGGGGGGAGCAGTACTTC. It is translated as CASILRGEQYF. The chain links TRBV3-1 to TRBJ2-4; the match to TRBD2 covers 7 bases. Trimming cost V 7 bases and J 13 bases; bases outside gene matches: 7. The germline gives CDR1 LGHDT, CDR2 YNNKEL (reference sequence). The CDR3 loop spans 11 amino acids.

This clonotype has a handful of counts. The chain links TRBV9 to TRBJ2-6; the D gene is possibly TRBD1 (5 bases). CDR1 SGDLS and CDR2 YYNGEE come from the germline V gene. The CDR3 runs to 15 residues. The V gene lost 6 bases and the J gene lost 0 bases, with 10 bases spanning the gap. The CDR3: CASTTGSSGANVLTF. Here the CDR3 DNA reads TGTGCCAGCACTACAGGCAGCTCTGGGGCCAACGTCCTGACTTTC.

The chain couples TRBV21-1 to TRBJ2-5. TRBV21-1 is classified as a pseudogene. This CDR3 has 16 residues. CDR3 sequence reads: CASSNLERRKEETQYF. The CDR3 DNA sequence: TGTGCCAGCAGCAACTTAGAAAGGAGAAAAGAAGAGACCCAGTACTTC.

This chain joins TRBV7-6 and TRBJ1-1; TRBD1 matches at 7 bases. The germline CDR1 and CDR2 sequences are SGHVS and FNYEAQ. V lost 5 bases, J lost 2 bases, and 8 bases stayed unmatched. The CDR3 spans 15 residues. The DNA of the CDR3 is TGTGCCAGCAGCCCCATGGGACAGCTAAACACTGAAGCTTTCTTT. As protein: CASSPMGQLNTEAFF.

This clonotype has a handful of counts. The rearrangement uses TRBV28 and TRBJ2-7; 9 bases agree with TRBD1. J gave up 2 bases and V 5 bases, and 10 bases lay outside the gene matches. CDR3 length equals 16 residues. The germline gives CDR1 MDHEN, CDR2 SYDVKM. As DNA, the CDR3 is TGTGCCAGCAGTGTTTCTGCCGGGACAGGGACCTACGAGCAGTACTTC. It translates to CASSVSAGTGTYEQYF.

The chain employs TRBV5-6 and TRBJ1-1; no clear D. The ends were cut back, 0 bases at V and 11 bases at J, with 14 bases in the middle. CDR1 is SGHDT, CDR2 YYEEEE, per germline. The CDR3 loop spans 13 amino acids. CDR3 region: CASSLDLVAAAFF. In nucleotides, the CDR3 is TGTGCCAGCAGCTTGGATTTGGTCGCGGCGGCTTTCTTT.

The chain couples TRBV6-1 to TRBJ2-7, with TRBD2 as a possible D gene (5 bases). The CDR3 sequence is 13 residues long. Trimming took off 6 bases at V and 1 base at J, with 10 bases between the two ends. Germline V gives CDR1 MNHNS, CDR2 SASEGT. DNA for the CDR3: TGTGCCAGCAGGGTGGAGGTTTCCTACGAGCAGTACTTC. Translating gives CASRVEVSYEQYF.